The 25 T cell receptor beta chains presented below share a single source sample, sequenced in a study of T cells in Graves' hyperthyroidism and ophthalmopathy. Researchers amplified the TCR beta CDR3 regions from RNA transcripts. The HTBI primer set was used in a first-round RT-PCR of the TCR CDR3. Via MiXCR, TCRdb re-called the multiplex PCR reads, giving one row per CDR3 protein. The sample shows hundreds of thousands of distinct CDR3 sequences, around 19% of them seen only once. Source material: blood. All receptors come from a woman in her fifties or sixties with Graves' hyperthyroidism that later progressed to Graves' ophthalmopathy.

For this clonotype: The conserved final phenylalanine or tryptophan is absent from the CDR3, which likely points to a read error. This chain uses TRBV9 with TRBJ2-5; TRBD2 matches 8 bases. The ends lost 4 bases at V and 3 bases at J; junction bases unmatched: 11. Germline lookup yields CDR1 SGDLS and CDR2 YYNGEE. The CDR3 extends over 16 amino acids. Here the CDR3 reads CASSSEGSAGEETQYL. The CDR3 coding sequence is TGTGCCAGCAGCTCCGAAGGGTCAGCGGGGGAAGAGACCCAGTACCTC.

The table lists this clonotype with many counts. The J gene is TRBJ2-7, the V gene TRBV20-1; 7 bases agree with TRBD2. J lost 4 bases, V lost 1 base, and 4 bases had no gene match. CDR3 length equals 13 residues. Germline CDR1 DFQATT, CDR2 SNEGSKA (reference sequence). The DNA for the CDR3 is TGCAGTGCTAGAGCAAGGGGAGGGTACGAGCAGTACTTC. Residues: CSARARGGYEQYF.

This clonotype appeared many times. V gene TRBV27 combines with J gene TRBJ1-2, with D perhaps TRBD1 (6 bases). Trimming took 5 bases from V and 0 from J, leaving 13 bases between them. Germline CDR1 MNHEY, CDR2 SMNVEV (reference sequence). This CDR3 region has 15 residues. CDR3 sequence reads: CASSQRQATNYGYTF. The CDR3 DNA is TGTGCCAGCAGTCAGAGACAGGCGACTAACTATGGCTACACCTTC.

The CDR3 loop reads CASSLETANYNEQFF. CDR3 DNA sequence: TGTGCCAGCAGCCTTGAAACTGCTAACTACAATGAGCAGTTCTTC. This rearrangement joins TRBV7-3 to TRBJ2-1; D uncertain. Germline CDR1 SGHTA, CDR2 FQGTGA. The V end lost 5 bases, the J end lost 3 bases, and 14 bases lay between the germline ends. The CDR3 spans 15 residues. The complete variable domain, with remaining parts taken from reference TRBV7-3 and TRBJ2-1, reads GAGVSQTPSNKVTEKGKYVELRCDPISGHTALYWYRQSLGQGPEFLIYFQGTGAADDSGLPNDRFFAVRPEGSVSTLKIQRTERGDSAVYLCASSLETANYNEQFFGPGTRLTVL.

This clonotype was detected many times. The rearrangement links TRBV5-1 to TRBJ2-7, with 9 bases lining up with TRBD1. J lost 2 bases, V lost 4 bases, and 7 bases had no gene match. Germline V gene data show CDR1 as SGHRS and CDR2 as YFSETQ. The CDR3 sequence is 15 residues long. Here the CDR3 reads CASSPAGQGPYEQYF. DNA for the CDR3: TGCGCCAGCAGCCCCGCGGGACAGGGTCCCTACGAGCAGTACTTC.

J is TRBJ2-2 and V is TRBV6-1; 9 bases are shared with TRBD1. Germline assignment: CDR1 MNHNS and CDR2 SASEGT. J was trimmed by 6 bases and V by 5 bases; bases with no gene match: 7. This CDR3 comprises 15 residues. The CDR3: CASSTTGGFAGELFF. In nucleotides, the CDR3 is TGTGCCAGCAGTACGACAGGGGGGTTTGCCGGGGAGCTGTTTTTT.

This chain links TRBV6-2 or TRBV6-3 with TRBJ2-1, with a tentative D call TRBD2 (5 bases). The V gene's germline CDR1 is MNHEY and CDR2 SVGEGT. V shed 4 bases and J shed 6 bases, with 13 bases lying between them. The CDR3 length is 14 residues. The CDR3 loop reads CASSLRVGPNEQFF. CDR3 bases: TGTGCCAGCAGTTTGAGGGTTGGGCCCAATGAGCAGTTCTTC.

The genes are TRBV25-1 and TRBJ1-1; TRBD1 matches 10 bases. V gave up 5 bases and J gave up 0 bases; unmatched junction bases: 6. In germline, CDR1 is MGHDK, CDR2 SYGVNS. CDR3 length: 16 residues. The CDR3 region is CASSTRDRGMNTEAFF. DNA for the CDR3: TGTGCCAGCAGTACCCGGGACAGGGGAATGAACACTGAAGCTTTCTTT.

This clonotype was observed many times. The V call is TRBV13, the J call TRBJ1-4; 10 positions match TRBD1. Germline V lookup: CDR1 PRHDT, CDR2 FYEKMQ (reference sequence). The CDR3 totals 15 residues. V was clipped by 2 bases and J by 6 bases; unmatched bases: 3. As DNA, the CDR3 is TGTGCCAGCAGCTTACTCGGGACAGGGGATGAAAAACTGTTTTTT. Its protein product is CASSLLGTGDEKLFF.

The J gene is TRBJ2-1, the V gene TRBV5-1; no firm D call. Germline CDR1 SGHRS, CDR2 YFSETQ. Between the trimmed V and J ends, which lost 0 bases and 5 bases, there was a span of 6 bases. The length of the CDR3 is 13 residues. The CDR3 protein is CASSLGNDNEQFF. CDR3 nucleotide sequence: TGCGCCAGCAGCTTGGGTAACGACAATGAGCAGTTCTTC.

The chain employs TRBV5-4 and TRBJ2-5, with 11 bases matching TRBD2. The CDR3 runs to 16 residues. Germline CDR1 SGHNT, CDR2 YYREEE (reference sequence). The V segment lost 0 bases and the J segment 5 bases; nucleotides outside the gene matches: 6. CDR3 DNA sequence: TGTGCCAGCAGCTTGGGTAGCGGGGGGGCCGGGGAGACCCAGTACTTC. Translating it yields CASSLGSGGAGETQYF.

This clonotype came up many times. The gene calls are TRBV27 and TRBJ2-7; the D gene could be TRBD1 or TRBD2 (5 bases each). V was clipped by 8 bases and J by 2 bases, with 19 bases between them. Germline CDR1 is MNHEY and CDR2 is SMNVEV (reference sequence). The CDR3 totals 15 residues. CDR3 sequence reads: CASSTTRDGPYEQYF. In nucleotides, the CDR3 is TGTGCCAGCTCTACTACCCGGGACGGACCCTACGAGCAGTACTTC.

The genes are TRBV4-1 and TRBJ2-1; D not resolved. This CDR3 is built from 13 residues. Germline V gives CDR1 MGHRA, CDR2 YSYEKL. The V gene lost 2 bases and the J gene lost 9 bases, with 11 bases spanning the gap. The CDR3 loop is CASSQPLEGEQFF. The CDR3 bases are TGCGCCAGCAGCCAACCCCTAGAAGGTGAGCAGTTCTTC.

This clonotype was seen many times. This chain links TRBV12-3 or TRBV12-4 with TRBJ1-2, with D tentatively TRBD1 (5 bases). V was pared by 5 bases and J by 4 bases, with 14 bases between. The CDR3 contains 14 residues. The CDR3 sequence: CASSDRDFGYGYTF. CDR3 DNA: TGTGCCAGCAGTGATCGGGACTTCGGCTATGGCTACACCTTC.

This sequence joins TRBV20-1 and TRBJ1-5; the D is unclear. The CDR3 is 13 residues long. Germline loops: CDR1 DFQATT, CDR2 SNEGSKA (reference sequence). V was trimmed by 0 bases and J by 6 bases, leaving 9 bases between them. The CDR3 spells CSARDLTSQPQHF. The DNA for the CDR3 is TGCAGTGCTAGAGATCTGACAAGTCAGCCCCAGCATTTT.

The rearrangement uses TRBV6-2 or TRBV6-3 and TRBJ1-1, with 12 bases fitting TRBD1. Germline V CDR1 and CDR2: MNHEY, SVGEGT. The V segment lost 5 bases and the J segment 7 bases; nucleotides outside the gene matches: 5. CDR3 size: 14 residues. CDR3 nucleotides: TGTGCCAGCAGTCCGGGACAGGGGGCGGTTGAAGCTTTCTTT. This translates into CASSPGQGAVEAFF.

The chain recombines TRBV19 with TRBJ1-1, with TRBD1 identical over 11 bases. CDR1 and CDR2 (germline): LNHDA, SQIVND (reference sequence). This CDR3 has 15 residues. Trimming cost V 3 bases and J 5 bases; bases outside gene matches: 5. CDR3 sequence reads: CASSISGTGGTEAFF. The CDR3 nucleotides are TGTGCCAGTAGTATCAGCGGGACAGGGGGGACTGAAGCTTTCTTT.

The rearrangement links TRBV28 to TRBJ2-5; possibly TRBD2 for D (5 bases). Between the trimmed V and J ends, which lost 8 bases and 4 bases, there was a span of 8 bases. Germline CDR1 reads MDHEN; CDR2 reads SYDVKM. This CDR3 region has 11 residues. In nucleotides, the CDR3 is TGTGCCAGCGTTCGGGGAGAGACCCAGTACTTC. It encodes CASVRGETQYF. Full variable domain (rest looked up from reference TRBV28 and TRBJ2-5): DVKVTQSSRYLVKRTGEKVFLECVQDMDHENMFWYRQDPGLGLRLIYFSYDVKMKEKGDIPEGYSVSREKKERFSLILESASTNQTSMYLCASVRGETQYFGPGTRLLVL.

This clonotype was observed many times. The chain joins TRBV12-3 or TRBV12-4 to TRBJ2-3; 10 nucleotides agree with TRBD1. Unmatched junction bases numbered 8, after V lost 6 bases and J lost 2 bases. The CDR3 sequence is 16 residues long. The CDR3 sequence is CASRLGTGAVTDTQYF. The DNA for the CDR3 is TGTGCCAGCAGACTAGGGACAGGGGCTGTCACAGATACGCAGTATTTT.

This clonotype was recorded a few times. V usage is TRBV18 and J usage is TRBJ2-2, with a tentative D call TRBD1 (6 bases). The CDR3 consists of 16 residues. Germline-derived CDR1 and CDR2 are KGHSH and LQKENI. V lost 3 bases, J lost 3 bases, and 14 bases lay in between. As DNA, the CDR3 is TGTGCCAGCTCACCGATTCCGGCAGGGGACACCGGGGAGCTGTTTTTT. It encodes CASSPIPAGDTGELFF.

There are a few counts of this clonotype. This chain uses TRBV20-1 with TRBJ1-2; D perhaps matches TRBD1 (5 bases). The CDR3 runs to 14 residues. V was clipped by 5 bases and J by 4 bases, with 17 bases between them. Germline CDR1 is DFQATT and CDR2 is SNEGSKA (reference sequence). DNA for the CDR3: TGCAGTGCTTACCGACAGAGTCACCCCTATGGCTACACCTTC. It translates to CSAYRQSHPYGYTF.

The chain combines TRBV6-1 with TRBJ2-3; D not resolved. The CDR3 covers 13 residues. The V gene's germline CDR1 is MNHNS and CDR2 SASEGT. With 1 base removed from V and 3 bases from J, the gap between germline ends came to 5 bases. CDR3 sequence (DNA): TGTGCCAGCAGTGAAGTCTCAACAGATACGCAGTATTTT. It codes for CASSEVSTDTQYF.

This clonotype has ten or more counts. The rearrangement joins TRBV24-1 to TRBJ1-1; 10 nucleotides agree with TRBD1. The V gene's germline CDR1 is KGHDR and CDR2 SFDVKD. V gave up 7 bases and J gave up 0 bases; unmatched junction bases: 1. The CDR3 loop spans 14 amino acids. The CDR3 coding sequence is TGTGCCACCAGGGACAGGGGGGTGAACACTGAAGCTTTCTTT. It specifies CATRDRGVNTEAFF.

The chain is built from TRBV20-1 and TRBJ1-1, with a weak D call TRBD1 (6 bases). V was clipped by 0 bases and J by 5 bases, with 19 bases between them. There are 16 residues in the CDR3. Germline CDR1 reads DFQATT; CDR2 reads SNEGSKA (reference sequence). CDR3 in amino acids: CSARDGGGAPRTEAFF. CDR3 sequence (DNA): TGCAGTGCTAGAGATGGGGGGGGGGCGCCAAGGACTGAAGCTTTCTTT.

This clonotype was seen more than once but under ten times. The gene calls are TRBV19 and TRBJ2-7, with D possibly matching TRBD2 (5 bases). V lost 5 bases and J 1 base, leaving 9 bases between the germline ends. CDR1 and CDR2 (germline): LNHDA, SQIVND (reference sequence). This CDR3 spans 13 amino acids. The chain's CDR3 is CASSPAVSYEQYF. CDR3 nucleotide sequence: TGTGCCAGTAGTCCAGCGGTTTCCTACGAGCAGTACTTC.